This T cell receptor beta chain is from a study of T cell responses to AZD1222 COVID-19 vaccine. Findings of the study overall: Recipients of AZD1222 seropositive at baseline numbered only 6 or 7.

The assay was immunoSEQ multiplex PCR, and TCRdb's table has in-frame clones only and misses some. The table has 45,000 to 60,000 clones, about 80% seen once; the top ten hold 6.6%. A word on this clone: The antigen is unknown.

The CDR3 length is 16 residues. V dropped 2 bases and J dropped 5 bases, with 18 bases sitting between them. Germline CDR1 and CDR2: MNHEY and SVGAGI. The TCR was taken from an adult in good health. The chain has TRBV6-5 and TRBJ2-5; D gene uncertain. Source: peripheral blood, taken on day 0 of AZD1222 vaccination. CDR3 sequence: CASSYHAFQLWETQYF. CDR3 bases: TGTGCCAGCAGTTACCACGCATTCCAGCTATGGGAGACCCAGTACTTC.